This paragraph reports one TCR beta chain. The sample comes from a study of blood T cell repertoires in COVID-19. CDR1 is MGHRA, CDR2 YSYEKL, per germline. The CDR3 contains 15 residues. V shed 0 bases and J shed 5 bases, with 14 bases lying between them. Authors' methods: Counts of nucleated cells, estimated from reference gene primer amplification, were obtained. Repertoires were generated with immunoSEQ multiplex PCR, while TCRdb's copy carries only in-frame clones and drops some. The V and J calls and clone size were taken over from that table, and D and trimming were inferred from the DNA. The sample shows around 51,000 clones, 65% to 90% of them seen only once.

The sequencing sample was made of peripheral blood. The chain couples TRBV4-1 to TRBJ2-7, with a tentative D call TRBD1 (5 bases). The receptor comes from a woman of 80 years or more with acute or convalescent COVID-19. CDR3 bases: TGCGCCAGCAGCCAAGAATCGCCAGGGTTCAACGAGCAGTACTTC. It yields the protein CASSQESPGFNEQYF.